What follows are 21 T cell receptor beta chains derived from one specimen sequenced in a study of yellow fever vaccine responses in identical twins. TCRdb reprocessed the RT-PCR reads with MiXCR, giving one entry per CDR3 protein. The data hold tens of thousands of distinct CDR3 sequences, with roughly 80% observed a single time. Sequencing used T cells from blood (PBMCs), unsorted or a sorted subset (not recorded which), obtained before or after yellow fever vaccination (not recorded which). Receptors originate from a woman aged 18 to 35 who received the yellow fever vaccine.

This chain links TRBV12-3 or TRBV12-4 with TRBJ2-1, with D tentatively TRBD1 (6 bases). V lost 9 bases to trimming and J lost 8 bases, with 17 bases between them. The CDR3 is 13 amino acids. The chain's CDR3 is CARGQGRGHEQFF. As DNA, the CDR3 is TGTGCCAGGGGACAAGGCAGGGGCCATGAGCAGTTCTTC.

This sequence joins TRBV12-3 or TRBV12-4 and TRBJ2-5, with D tentatively TRBD1 or TRBD2 (6 bases each). Trimming stripped 4 bases from V and 5 bases from J, with 17 bases between. CDR3 length equals 15 residues. The CDR3, as DNA: TGTGCCAGCAGTTCCCCGGGGGACAAAAGTGAGACCCAGTACTTC. It specifies CASSSPGDKSETQYF.

V usage is TRBV11-2 and J usage is TRBJ2-1, with a tentative D call TRBD2 (5 bases). The germline V gene encodes CDR1 SGHAT and CDR2 FQNNGV. CDR3 length: 15 amino acids. V was cut by 1 base and J by 3 bases, with 10 bases left in between. CDR3 in DNA: TGTGCCAGCAGCTTAGTTGCCGGGGACTACAATGAGCAGTTCTTC. It translates to CASSLVAGDYNEQFF.

The chain uses TRBV29-1 and TRBJ1-1; D remains ambiguous. From germline, CDR1 is SQVTM and CDR2 ANQGSEA. CDR3 length: 12 amino acids. This CDR3 is CTGRGLNTEAFF. CDR3 sequence (DNA): TGCACCGGTCGGGGTTTGAACACTGAAGCTTTCTTT.

This clonotype was seen more than once but under ten times. V usage is TRBV13 and J usage is TRBJ2-4; 8 positions agree with TRBD1. Per the germline V gene, CDR1 is PRHDT and CDR2 is FYEKMQ (reference sequence). There are 15 residues in the CDR3. J was trimmed by 8 bases and V by 2 bases; bases with no gene match: 8. The CDR3 nucleotides are TGTGCCAGCAGCTTACGCGGGACAGGAAGGGACATTCAGTACTTC. Translated: CASSLRGTGRDIQYF.

This sequence joins TRBV4-3 and TRBJ1-2, with TRBD1 as a possible D gene (5 bases). In germline, CDR1 is LGHNA, CDR2 YSLEER. This CDR3 comprises 12 residues. With 3 bases removed from V and 14 bases from J, the gap between germline ends came to 16 bases. Here the CDR3 DNA reads TGCGCCAGCAGCCAGGATAGACAGTGGTTTACCTTC. This gives the protein CASSQDRQWFTF.

This clonotype occurred once. This chain connects TRBV2 to TRBJ1-3; D is unclear. The CDR3 contains 14 residues. V lost 7 bases, J lost 5 bases, and 15 bases lay in between. Germline CDR1 reads SNHLY; CDR2 reads FYNNEI. DNA of the CDR3: TGTGCCAGCACTGGCGGCGGTGGTAGAAACACCATATATTTT. Translated, it gives CASTGGGGRNTIYF.

The chain is built from TRBV2 and TRBJ2-2; 7 nucleotides line up with TRBD1. J lost 0 bases, V lost 7 bases, and 5 bases had no gene match. The germline gives CDR1 SNHLY, CDR2 FYNNEI. CDR3 length equals 15 residues. In DNA, the CDR3 is TGTGCCAGCATCCGGGACAGTCCGAACACCGGGGAGCTGTTTTTT. Its protein product is CASIRDSPNTGELFF.

V and J are TRBV29-1 and TRBJ2-7, with D possibly being TRBD1 (6 bases). The germline V and J ends were trimmed by 6 bases and 3 bases, with 15 bases remaining between them. Germline loops: CDR1 SQVTM, CDR2 ANQGSEA. This CDR3 region has 13 residues. The CDR3 DNA reads TGCAGCGTACGAACAGGGATTAACTACGAGCAGTACTTC. It codes for CSVRTGINYEQYF.

The chain uses TRBV20-1 and TRBJ2-7; D is ambiguous. Between the trimmed V and J ends, which lost 5 bases and 1 base, there was a span of 9 bases. In germline, CDR1 is DFQATT, CDR2 SNEGSKA (reference sequence). The CDR3 runs to 12 residues. The CDR3 DNA sequence: TGCAGTGCTCCGGACGGATCCTACGAGCAGTACTTC. Translation gives CSAPDGSYEQYF.

This chain joins TRBV2 and TRBJ2-2; D gene ambiguous. This CDR3 comprises 11 residues. The V and J ends lost 4 bases and 11 bases respectively, with 8 bases between them. Germline-derived CDR1 and CDR2 are SNHLY and FYNNEI. CDR3 residues: CASSVSYELFF. Written as DNA, the CDR3 is TGTGCCAGCAGTGTCTCCTATGAGCTGTTTTTT.

J is TRBJ1-2 and V is TRBV4-1; 7 bases map to TRBD1. Germline V lookup: CDR1 MGHRA, CDR2 YSYEKL. V lost 4 bases, J lost 5 bases, and 7 bases stayed unmatched. The CDR3 totals 14 residues. The CDR3 protein is CASSPITGEYGYTF. The CDR3 DNA follows: TGCGCCAGCAGCCCCATCACAGGGGAGTATGGCTACACCTTC.

This clonotype came up once. J is TRBJ2-7 and V is TRBV29-1; D is perhaps TRBD1 (5 bases). From germline, CDR1 is SQVTM and CDR2 ANQGSEA. CDR3 length equals 14 residues. V lost 7 bases, J lost 2 bases, and 18 bases lay in between. The CDR3 protein is CSALTVLSPYEQYF. CDR3 sequence (DNA): TGCAGCGCATTGACAGTGTTGAGCCCCTACGAGCAGTACTTC.

The CDR3 nucleotides read TGTGCCAGCAGCCAATCCGGCCGGGGGCCCCCACACAATGAGCAGTTCTTC. This gives the protein CASSQSGRGPPHNEQFF. This rearrangement joins TRBV3-1 to TRBJ2-1, with D possibly called TRBD1 or TRBD2 (6 bases each). The V end was cut by 2 bases, the J end by 5 bases, with 19 bases between. This CDR3 is 17 amino acids long. The germline CDR1 and CDR2 sequences are LGHDT and YNNKEL (reference sequence).

This rearrangement joins TRBV12-3 or TRBV12-4 to TRBJ1-5; D is unresolved. This CDR3 has 14 amino acids. V lost 3 bases and J lost 3, with 9 bases in between. CDR3 region: CASSLRPLNQPQHF. Written as DNA, the CDR3 is TGTGCCAGCAGTTTGAGGCCGCTCAATCAGCCCCAGCATTTT.

The CDR3 loop reads CASSPSQGPFKNIQYF. CDR3 DNA: TGTGCCAGCAGCCCGTCGCAGGGGCCGTTCAAAAACATTCAGTACTTC. The chain is built from TRBV11-1 and TRBJ2-4; TRBD1 is a possible D gene (6 bases). Germline CDR1 SGHAT, CDR2 FQDESV (reference sequence). This CDR3 comprises 16 residues. V shed 5 bases and J shed 3 bases, with 17 bases lying between them.

This sequence joins TRBV18 and TRBJ2-3; 16 nucleotides align to TRBD2. The ends lost 3 bases at V and 2 bases at J; junction bases unmatched: 5. CDR3 length: 18 amino acids. The germline gives CDR1 KGHSH, CDR2 LQKENI. DNA of the CDR3: TGTGCCAGCTCACCCCCGGGACTAGCGGGGGGGTCCACAGATACGCAGTATTTT. Its translation is CASSPPGLAGGSTDTQYF.

The chain carries TRBV11-1 and TRBJ2-7; 9 nucleotides agree with TRBD1. This CDR3 has 15 amino acids. Losses at the gene ends were 5 bases for V and 2 bases for J; bases not matched to a gene: 7. Germline V gene sequence: CDR1 SGHAT, CDR2 FQDESV (reference sequence). CDR3 in amino acids: CASSRVGQGTYEQYF. The CDR3 DNA follows: TGTGCCAGCAGCCGTGTGGGACAGGGAACCTACGAGCAGTACTTC.

The CDR3 coding sequence is TGCGCCAGCAGCCTGCTCACGTACAATGAGCAGTTCTTC. Its translation is CASSLLTYNEQFF. The V gene is TRBV4-1, the J gene TRBJ2-1; D is ambiguous. CDR1 and CDR2 (germline): MGHRA, YSYEKL. The CDR3 has 13 residues. With 4 bases removed from V and 4 bases from J, the gap between germline ends came to 8 bases.

This chain joins TRBV19 and TRBJ1-2; tentative D call: TRBD1 (5 bases). Trimming took 3 bases from V and 2 from J, leaving 10 bases between them. Germline V gene data show CDR1 as LNHDA and CDR2 as SQIVND (reference sequence). The CDR3 sequence is 14 residues long. CDR3 DNA sequence: TGTGCCAGTAGTATTTACGCAGGGAACTATGGCTACACCTTC. Its protein is CASSIYAGNYGYTF.

J is TRBJ2-4 and V is TRBV14; D is possibly TRBD2 (6 bases). CDR1 is SGHDN and CDR2 is FVKESK in the germline V gene. V gave up 5 bases and J gave up 8 bases, with 10 bases separating them. This CDR3 has 12 residues. CDR3 sequence (DNA): TGTGCCAGCAGCGGCTCTAGCGACATTCAGTACTTC. Translating it yields CASSGSSDIQYF.